Sequencing of this T cell receptor (beta chain) was carried out in a study of identical twins. This clonotype has at least ten counts. The V end was cut by 4 bases, the J end by 9 bases, with 7 bases between. This CDR3 has 10 amino acids. CDR1 is SQVTM and CDR2 is ANQGSEA in the germline V gene. With template switching, a universal primer site was added, and the cDNA carried unique molecular identifiers. A single record per CDR3 protein comes from TCRdb applying MiXCR to the 5' RACE reads. The table includes roughly 250,000 distinct CDR3 sequences, around an eighth detected once. V gene TRBV29-1 combines with J gene TRBJ2-1; D uncertain. The sequence derives from a woman younger than 35 in good health. Input material: memory (CD45RO+) T cells sorted from blood. This CDR3 reads CSVVMVEQFF. For the CDR3, the DNA is TGCAGCGTTGTAATGGTTGAGCAGTTCTTC.